This T cell receptor (beta chain) was observed in a study of beta chain features in type 1 diabetes. Study background: Taken together, all samples contributed 107,917,701 examined sorted cells. Overall study findings and caveats: Researchers reported that naive, central memory and Treg TCRB repertoires appeared more similar in patients than in healthy donors.

Naive, central memory, regulatory and stem cell-like memory cells within the CD4+ compartment were sorted using CD45RO/CCR7/CD25/CD127/CD95/CD27. The authors obtained over 95% purity in all sorted populations. This clone was seen at least ten times. Its antigen remains unknown. TCRB transcripts that were expressed got sequenced, as all of the isolated RNA had been reverse transcribed. The assay was immunoSEQ multiplex PCR, and TCRdb's table has in-frame clones only and misses some. The sample records roughly 450,000 clones, approximately 15% being singletons. CDR3 size: 12 residues. In germline, CDR1 is SQVTM, CDR2 ANQGSEA. Trimming removed 4 bases at V and 7 bases at J, with 11 bases between.

The receptor was derived from a man aged 25-40 years in good health. J is TRBJ2-1 and V is TRBV29-1, with a possible D match to TRBD2 (6 bases). Sequenced sample: naive CD4+ T cells from blood. The CDR3 reads CSVAGGINEQFF. The CDR3 DNA reads TGCAGCGTTGCCGGGGGAATTAATGAGCAGTTCTTC.